This TCR beta chain was sequenced for a study of cytomegalovirus exposure and HLA in healthy donors. Study-wide findings and caveats: Cytomegalovirus status, reportedly, was diagnosed with high specificity and sensitivity by the classifier. Some public TCRs appeared in many individuals, while most sequences were rare.

The primer mix had 60 Vbeta and 13 Jbeta primers. Per the authors' pipeline: In a later analysis, of 80 million to 90 million unique beta chains, about 11 million appeared in at least two donors. Data came from immunoSEQ multiplex PCR; TCRdb stores just in-frame clones and leaves some out. V, J and clone size were drawn from that table, and D and trimming were deduced from the DNA. The data show around 99,000 clones, about two thirds seen once. Points on this clone: Its antigen is not known.

Germline-derived CDR1 and CDR2 are SGHAT and FQNNGV. Trimming shortened V by 2 bases and J by 2 bases, and 12 bases separated the two germline ends. The CDR3 consists of 15 residues. Unrecorded immune exposure was likely among donors, who were nominally healthy when sampled. This receptor was obtained from a woman in her 70s in good health and CMV-seropositive. Sequenced sample: PBMCs. The chain is built from TRBV11-2 and TRBJ1-1, with D possibly TRBD1 on 6 matching bases. The CDR3 region has the DNA TGTGCCAGCAGCTTATTCCGACAGGTTAACACTGAAGCTTTCTTT. It translates to CASSLFRQVNTEAFF.